These 26 T cell receptor beta chains were all obtained from the same sample, sequenced in a study of shared clonotypes between healthy human individuals. Some clones are missing from TCRdb's copy, which holds only in-frame ones; the method was immunoSEQ multiplex PCR. The table records approximately 720,000 clones, about two thirds of them present only once. What was sequenced was memory CD4+ T cells sorted from blood. Subset described: CD45RA-negative fraction. These receptors all come from a woman aged 25 to 45 in good health.

This chain joins TRBV27 and TRBJ2-7; TRBD1 agrees at 9 bases. With V trimmed by 5 bases and J by 6 bases, 8 bases remained unmatched. The CDR3 runs 14 residues. Germline V gene data show CDR1 as MNHEY and CDR2 as SMNVEV (reference sequence). CDR3 protein: CASSPRTGVGEQYF. The DNA of the CDR3 is TGTGCCAGCAGTCCCCGGACAGGGGTGGGCGAGCAGTACTTC.

This clone has just a few counts. The chain employs TRBV28 and TRBJ2-1, with 8 bases that match TRBD2. The germline V gene encodes CDR1 MDHEN and CDR2 SYDVKM. Unmatched junction bases numbered 11, after V lost 7 bases and J lost 9 bases. This CDR3 contains 14 residues. The CDR3 is CASIIAGSVSEQFF. The CDR3 nucleotides are TGTGCCAGCATTATAGCGGGGTCGGTCTCTGAGCAGTTCTTC.

The rearrangement joins TRBV7-9 to TRBJ1-5; 9 bases agree with TRBD1. The CDR3 is 16 amino acids. CDR1 and CDR2 from the germline V gene are SEHNR and FQNEAQ (reference sequence). The V gene end was trimmed by 0 bases and the J gene end by 1 base; junction bases not matched to a gene: 1. CDR3 nucleotides: TGTGCCAGCAGCTTAGCGGGACAGGGAAGCAATCAGCCCCAGCATTTT. Translated, it gives CASSLAGQGSNQPQHF.

In its sample, this clone was seen once. This chain connects TRBV28 to TRBJ1-4, with D hard to call. This CDR3 contains 14 residues. Trimming pared 5 bases from V and 8 bases from J, leaving 15 bases between. The germline CDR1 and CDR2 sequences are MDHEN and SYDVKM. In DNA form, the CDR3 reads TGTGCCAGCAGTCGGCCGGCATCGGGGGAAAAACTGTTTTTT. Residues: CASSRPASGEKLFF.

This chain joins TRBV19 and TRBJ2-7, with D maybe TRBD1 (5 bases). Germline V gene sequence: CDR1 LNHDA, CDR2 SQIVND (reference sequence). With 5 bases removed from V and 2 bases from J, the gap between germline ends came to 10 bases. This CDR3 is 13 amino acids long. As DNA, the CDR3 is TGTGCCAGTAGTCGGTCGACAGCCTACGAGCAGTACTTC. Amino acid sequence: CASSRSTAYEQYF.

The gene calls are TRBV2 and TRBJ1-2; the D gene is possibly TRBD1 (5 bases). The CDR3 spans 14 residues. V was clipped by 4 bases and J by 4 bases, with 13 bases between them. Germline CDR1 and CDR2: SNHLY and FYNNEI. Here the CDR3 reads CASSAGDRIYGYTF. CDR3 DNA sequence: TGTGCCAGCAGTGCCGGGGACCGAATCTATGGCTACACCTTC.

The V gene is TRBV7-3, the J gene TRBJ1-1; D perhaps matches TRBD1 (5 bases). Deletions cut 4 bases from V and 1 base from J, with 7 bases between. Germline V gene sequence: CDR1 SGHTA, CDR2 FQGTGA. The CDR3 extends over 13 amino acids. The CDR3 here is CASSSGQNTEAFF. CDR3 DNA: TGTGCCAGCAGCTCTGGACAGAACACTGAAGCTTTCTTT.

This clone occurred a few times. The V call is TRBV5-4, the J call TRBJ2-7, with TRBD2 matching 13 bases. The CDR3 contains 16 residues. Germline V gives CDR1 SGHNT, CDR2 YYREEE (reference sequence). V lost 3 bases to trimming and J lost 4 bases; unmatched junction nucleotides: 7. The CDR3 bases are TGTGCCAGCAGCTCGGGACTAGCGGGGTCCCTTTACGAGCAGTACTTC. This translates into CASSSGLAGSLYEQYF.

The gene calls are TRBV11-2 and TRBJ2-7, with D perhaps assigned TRBD1 or TRBD2 (5 bases each). The CDR3 is made up of 17 amino acids. Germline V gene lookup returns CDR1 SGHAT and CDR2 FQNNGV. Trimming cost V 1 base and J 2 bases, with 18 bases left between them. CDR3: CASSLGVSGTETYEQYF. In nucleotides, the CDR3 is TGTGCCAGCAGCTTAGGGGTGTCCGGGACGGAGACCTACGAGCAGTACTTC.

The table lists this clone with a few counts. The sample holds other DNA sequences that translate to the same CDR3. This chain connects TRBV5-1 to TRBJ1-4, with 8 bases matching TRBD1. With V trimmed by 3 bases and J by 5 bases, 3 bases remained unmatched. Germline V gives CDR1 SGHRS, CDR2 YFSETQ. This CDR3 is 14 amino acids long. CDR3 residues: CASSSGTGNEKLFF. The CDR3 region has the DNA TGCGCCAGCAGCTCCGGGACAGGAAATGAAAAACTGTTTTTT.

A few counts support this clone. The V and J genes are TRBV5-1 and TRBJ2-1, with 11 nucleotides matching TRBD2. The germline V gene has CDR1 SGHRS and CDR2 YFSETQ. Losses at the gene ends were 5 bases for V and 4 bases for J; bases not matched to a gene: 2. This CDR3 has 14 residues. DNA of the CDR3: TGCGCCAGCAGGATAGCGGGAGGGTACAATGAGCAGTTCTTC. As protein: CASRIAGGYNEQFF. Supplemented by reference TRBV5-1 and TRBJ2-1, the full variable domain reads KAGVTQTPRYLIKTRGQQVTLSCSPISGHRSVSWYQQTPGQGLQFLFEYFSETQRNKGNFPGRFSGRQFSNSRSEMNVSTLELGDSALYLCASRIAGGYNEQFFGPGTRLTVL.

The gene calls are TRBV11-2 and TRBJ2-3; no clear D gene. V was pared by 2 bases and J by 1 base, with 13 bases between. This CDR3 has 16 residues. From germline, CDR1 is SGHAT and CDR2 FQNNGV. The CDR3 protein is CASSLFVAGGTDTQYF. CDR3 in DNA: TGTGCCAGCAGCTTATTTGTGGCTGGGGGCACAGATACGCAGTATTTT.

V is TRBV5-4 and J is TRBJ1-2; tentatively, D is TRBD1 (6 bases). Germline V gene data show CDR1 as SGHNT and CDR2 as YYREEE (reference sequence). The CDR3 is 15 residues long. Between the trimmed V and J ends, which lost 0 bases and 2 bases, there was a span of 11 bases. For the CDR3, the DNA is TGTGCCAGCAGCTTGGAGCAGGGGTTAAACTATGGCTACACCTTC. Amino acids: CASSLEQGLNYGYTF.

This chain uses TRBV18 with TRBJ1-4; D remains ambiguous. The CDR3 is 15 residues long. Germline V gene lookup returns CDR1 KGHSH and CDR2 LQKENI. V was shortened by 2 bases and J by 0 bases, with 7 bases between the two germline ends. CDR3 nucleotides: TGTGCCAGCTCACCAAGGTCAGCAACTAATGAAAAACTGTTTTTT. It specifies CASSPRSATNEKLFF. Combining the CDR3 with reference TRBV18 and TRBJ1-4 gives the whole variable domain NAGVMQNPRHLVRRRGQEARLRCSPMKGHSHVYWYRQLPEEGLKFMVYLQKENIIDESGMPKERFSAEFPKEGPSILRIQQVVRGDSAAYFCASSPRSATNEKLFFGSGTQLSVL.

This clone has just a few counts. One base separates it from a far larger clone, so it is likely a read error. This sample includes further DNA sequences coding for the same CDR3. The chain is built from TRBV7-9 and TRBJ2-7, with 7 positions matching TRBD2. Germline-derived CDR1 and CDR2 are SEHNR and FQNEAQ (reference sequence). The CDR3 sequence is 14 residues long. Losses at the gene ends were 3 bases for V and 0 bases for J; bases not matched to a gene: 2. In DNA form, the CDR3 reads TGTGCCAGCAGCTTCCAGCGGGACTCCTACGAGCAGTACTTC. Translating gives CASSFQRDSYEQYF.

This clone turned up a few times. The genes are TRBV5-1 and TRBJ2-5; D is uncertain. The germline V gene encodes CDR1 SGHRS and CDR2 YFSETQ. CDR3 length equals 14 residues. Trimming removed 4 bases from V and 3 bases from J, with 13 bases in between. CDR3 residues: CASSQNRAKETQYF. The CDR3 DNA reads TGCGCCAGCAGCCAAAACCGGGCAAAAGAGACCCAGTACTTC.

This clone is a singleton in its sample. V and J are TRBV4-2 and TRBJ2-7; D gene ambiguous. CDR3 length: 18 residues. In germline, CDR1 is LGHNA, CDR2 YNFKEQ. Between the trimmed V and J ends, which lost 1 base and 5 bases, there was a span of 24 bases. CDR3 in amino acids: CASSQGMPSRPDRHEQYF. The CDR3 coding sequence is TGTGCCAGCAGCCAAGGGATGCCATCCAGGCCGGACCGGCACGAGCAGTACTTC.

The V call is TRBV5-1, the J call TRBJ2-2; D uncertain. V was trimmed by 0 bases and J by 1 base, leaving 7 bases between them. The length of the CDR3 is 15 residues. Germline V lookup: CDR1 SGHRS, CDR2 YFSETQ. DNA of the CDR3: TGCGCCAGCAGCTTGGAGGGAAGGAACACCGGGGAGCTGTTTTTT. It is translated as CASSLEGRNTGELFF.

Points on this clone: The junction does not match germline at one end; this may be a read error. The chain is built from TRBV6-5 and TRBJ1-1, with TRBD1 as a possible D gene (6 bases). This CDR3 has 11 amino acids. In germline, CDR1 is MNHEY, CDR2 SVGAGI. The CDR3 region has the DNA TGTGCCAGCAGTGATCTAGCCAGGGGACTGTTT. This gives the protein CASSDLARGLF.

The rearrangement joins TRBV19 to TRBJ2-5; TRBD2 aligns across 7 bases. Trimming removed 3 bases from V and 1 base from J; junction bases left unmatched: 11. CDR3 length: 17 amino acids. Germline V gives CDR1 LNHDA, CDR2 SQIVND (reference sequence). CDR3 coding DNA: TGTGCCAGTAGTATGTGGGAGGGCCCAACGATCCAAGAGACCCAGTACTTC. It specifies CASSMWEGPTIQETQYF.

V gene TRBV6-1 combines with J gene TRBJ1-5, with TRBD1 identical over 9 bases. The germline V gene has CDR1 MNHNS and CDR2 SASEGT. This CDR3 comprises 15 residues. Germline trimming cut 1 base from V and 3 bases from J; bases unmatched to any gene: 1. CDR3 DNA sequence: TGTGCCAGCAGTGAAGACAGGGGGCACAATCAGCCCCAGCATTTT. Its translation: CASSEDRGHNQPQHF.

This clone occurred a few times. This sequence joins TRBV5-1 and TRBJ2-5; TRBD1 is a possible D gene (6 bases). The V and J ends lost 5 bases and 2 bases respectively, with 13 bases between them. Germline CDR1 is SGHRS and CDR2 is YFSETQ. The CDR3 spans 14 residues. In DNA, the CDR3 is TGCGCCAGCAGTCGGGACCAGGGGCAAGAGACCCAGTACTTC. Amino acids: CASSRDQGQETQYF.

As regards this clone: Other DNA sequences of this sample code for an identical CDR3. This chain connects TRBV19 to TRBJ2-5, with 10 positions matching TRBD2. The CDR3 sequence is 15 residues long. The V gene end was trimmed by 4 bases and the J gene end by 5 bases; junction bases not matched to a gene: 7. Germline CDR1 LNHDA, CDR2 SQIVND (reference sequence). The DNA for the CDR3 is TGTGCCAGTAGTAGGACTAGCGGTAGTCGGGAGACCCAGTACTTC. Translated: CASSRTSGSRETQYF. The full variable domain, its missing parts supplied by reference TRBV19 and TRBJ2-5, is DGGITQSPKYLFRKEGQNVTLSCEQNLNHDAMYWYRQDPGQGLRLIYYSQIVNDFQKGDIAEGYSVSREKKESFPLTVTSAQKNPTAFYLCASSRTSGSRETQYFGPGTRLLVL.

This clone showed up just a few times. The gene calls are TRBV27 and TRBJ2-7, with a tentative D call TRBD1 (6 bases). V was cut by 2 bases and J by 9 bases, with 20 bases left in between. CDR3 length equals 15 residues. CDR1 and CDR2 (germline): MNHEY, SMNVEV (reference sequence). CDR3: CASSLTPDRLRWQYF. As DNA, the CDR3 is TGTGCCAGCAGTTTAACCCCAGACAGGCTACGATGGCAGTACTTC.

The chain couples TRBV7-9 to TRBJ2-7; maybe TRBD2 (6 bases). This CDR3 contains 15 residues. CDR1 and CDR2 from the germline V gene are SEHNR and FQNEAQ (reference sequence). Deletions cut 3 bases from V and 7 bases from J, with 19 bases between. CDR3 DNA: TGTGCCAGCAGCTTTCGAGGGCCGGGGGTGGTGGAGCAGTACTTC. This encodes CASSFRGPGVVEQYF.

The V call is TRBV27, the J call TRBJ2-7; 7 bases agree with TRBD2. This CDR3 has 15 amino acids. Germline CDR1 and CDR2: MNHEY and SMNVEV (reference sequence). The V and J ends lost 3 bases and 0 bases, in that order; junction bases with no gene match: 5. CDR3 loop: CASSFIGGNSYEQYF. The CDR3 bases are TGTGCCAGCAGTTTTATCGGGGGGAACTCCTACGAGCAGTACTTC.